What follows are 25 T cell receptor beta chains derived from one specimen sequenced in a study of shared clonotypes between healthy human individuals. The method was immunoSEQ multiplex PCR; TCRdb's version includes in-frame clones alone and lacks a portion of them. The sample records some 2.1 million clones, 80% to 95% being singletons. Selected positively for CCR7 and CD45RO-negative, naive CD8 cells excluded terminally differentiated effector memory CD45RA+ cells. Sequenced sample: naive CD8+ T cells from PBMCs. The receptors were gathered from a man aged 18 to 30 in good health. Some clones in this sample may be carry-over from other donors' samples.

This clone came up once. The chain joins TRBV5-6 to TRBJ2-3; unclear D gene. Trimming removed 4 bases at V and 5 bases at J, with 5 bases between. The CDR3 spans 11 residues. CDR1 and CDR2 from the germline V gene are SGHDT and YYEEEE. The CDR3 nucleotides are TGTGCCAGCAGCGCCCAAGATACGCAGTATTTT. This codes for CASSAQDTQYF.

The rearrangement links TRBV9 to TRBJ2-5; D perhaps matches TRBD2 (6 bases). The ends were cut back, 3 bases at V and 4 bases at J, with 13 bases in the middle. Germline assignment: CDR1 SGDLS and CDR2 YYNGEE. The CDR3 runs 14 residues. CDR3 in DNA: TGTGCCAGCAGCGGGGGCGGGGTAGGAGAGACCCAGTACTTC. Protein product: CASSGGGVGETQYF.

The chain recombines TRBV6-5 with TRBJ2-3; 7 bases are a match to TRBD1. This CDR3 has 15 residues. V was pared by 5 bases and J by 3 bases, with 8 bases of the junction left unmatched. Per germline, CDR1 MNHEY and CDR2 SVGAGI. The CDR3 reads CASSPSGTATDTQYF. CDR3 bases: TGTGCCAGCAGTCCCTCCGGGACAGCGACAGATACGCAGTATTTT.

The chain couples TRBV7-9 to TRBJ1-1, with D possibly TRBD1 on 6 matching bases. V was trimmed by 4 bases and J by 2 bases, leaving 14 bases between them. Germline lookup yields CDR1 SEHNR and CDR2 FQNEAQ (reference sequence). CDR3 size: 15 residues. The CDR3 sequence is CASSYPRGGNTEAFF. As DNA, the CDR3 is TGTGCCAGCAGCTACCCAAGGGGGGGCAACACTGAAGCTTTCTTT.

CDR3 nucleotides: TGTGCCAGCAGCGTTCACACCGGGGGGCCAGATACGCAGTATTTT. It specifies CASSVHTGGPDTQYF. The chain joins TRBV5-6 to TRBJ2-3; D may be TRBD2 (7 bases). This CDR3 comprises 15 residues. Trimming left V 4 bases short and J 4 bases short, with 16 bases between. CDR1 SGHDT and CDR2 YYEEEE come from the germline V gene.

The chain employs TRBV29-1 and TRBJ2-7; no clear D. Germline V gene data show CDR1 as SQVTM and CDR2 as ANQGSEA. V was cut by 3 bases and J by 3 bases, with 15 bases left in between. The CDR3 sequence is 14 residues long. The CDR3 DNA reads TGCAGCGTTGATTATCCGGGCAGCAGCTACGAGCAGTACTTC. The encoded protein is CSVDYPGSSYEQYF.

Here the CDR3 DNA reads TGTGCCAGCAGCTCCCGACTAGCGGGAAACACAGATACGCAGTATTTT. The encoded protein is CASSSRLAGNTDTQYF. This sequence joins TRBV7-2 and TRBJ2-3; 11 nucleotides line up with TRBD2. V gave up 4 bases and J gave up 2 bases; unmatched junction bases: 5. The CDR3 is 16 amino acids. Germline V gives CDR1 SGHTA, CDR2 FQGNSA.

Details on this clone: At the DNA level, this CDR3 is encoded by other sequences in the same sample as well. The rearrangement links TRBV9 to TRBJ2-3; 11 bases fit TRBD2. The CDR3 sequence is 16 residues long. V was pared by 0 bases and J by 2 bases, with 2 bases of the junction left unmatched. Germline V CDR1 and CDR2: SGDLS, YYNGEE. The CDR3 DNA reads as TGTGCCAGCAGCGTAGGACTAGCGGGGTACACAGATACGCAGTATTTT. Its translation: CASSVGLAGYTDTQYF.

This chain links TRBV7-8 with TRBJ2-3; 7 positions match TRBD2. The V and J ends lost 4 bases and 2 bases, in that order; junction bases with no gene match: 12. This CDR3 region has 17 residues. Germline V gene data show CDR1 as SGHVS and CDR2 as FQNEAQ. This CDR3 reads CASSWTGTTASTDTQYF. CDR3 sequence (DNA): TGTGCCAGCAGCTGGACCGGGACTACTGCATCCACAGATACGCAGTATTTT.

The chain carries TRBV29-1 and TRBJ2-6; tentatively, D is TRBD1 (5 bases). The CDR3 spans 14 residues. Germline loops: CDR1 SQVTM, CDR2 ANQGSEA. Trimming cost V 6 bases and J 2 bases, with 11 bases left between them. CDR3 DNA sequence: TGCAGCGTCGATCAGGGAACTGGGGCCAACGTCCTGACTTTC. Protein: CSVDQGTGANVLTF.

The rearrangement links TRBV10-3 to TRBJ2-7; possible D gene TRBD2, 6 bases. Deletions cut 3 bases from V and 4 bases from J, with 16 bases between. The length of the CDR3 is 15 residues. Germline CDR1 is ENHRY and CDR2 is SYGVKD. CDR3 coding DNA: TGTGCCATCAGTGAAGGGGCGGGACCGCAATACGAGCAGTACTTC. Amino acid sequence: CAISEGAGPQYEQYF.

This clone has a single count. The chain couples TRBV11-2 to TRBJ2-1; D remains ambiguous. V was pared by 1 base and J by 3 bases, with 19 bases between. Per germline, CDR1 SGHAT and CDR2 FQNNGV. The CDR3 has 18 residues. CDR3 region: CASSLGSFWTKGYNEQFF. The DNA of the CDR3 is TGTGCCAGCAGCTTAGGTTCATTTTGGACCAAGGGCTACAATGAGCAGTTCTTC.

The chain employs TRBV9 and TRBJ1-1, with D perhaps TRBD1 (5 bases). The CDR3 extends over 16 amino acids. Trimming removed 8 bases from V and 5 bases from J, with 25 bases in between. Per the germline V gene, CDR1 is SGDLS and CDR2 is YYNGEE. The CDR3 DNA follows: TGTGCCAGTACCAGCGGGGGATCCCTATTGGGAACTGAAGCTTTCTTT. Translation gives CASTSGGSLLGTEAFF.

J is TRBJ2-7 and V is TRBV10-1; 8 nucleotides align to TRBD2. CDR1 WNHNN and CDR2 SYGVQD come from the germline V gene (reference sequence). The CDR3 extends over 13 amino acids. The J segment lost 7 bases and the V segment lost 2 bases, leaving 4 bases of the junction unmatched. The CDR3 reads CASSEGTSVEQYF. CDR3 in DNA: TGCGCCAGCAGTGAGGGGACTAGTGTTGAGCAGTACTTC.

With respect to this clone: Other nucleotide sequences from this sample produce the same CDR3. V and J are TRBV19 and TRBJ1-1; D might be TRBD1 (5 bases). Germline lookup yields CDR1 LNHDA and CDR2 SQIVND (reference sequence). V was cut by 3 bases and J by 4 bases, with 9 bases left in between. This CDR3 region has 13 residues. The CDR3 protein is CASSIGGGTEAFF. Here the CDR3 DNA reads TGTGCCAGTAGTATCGGGGGTGGCACTGAAGCTTTCTTT. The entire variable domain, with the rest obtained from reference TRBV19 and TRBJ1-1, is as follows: DGGITQSPKYLFRKEGQNVTLSCEQNLNHDAMYWYRQDPGQGLRLIYYSQIVNDFQKGDIAEGYSVSREKKESFPLTVTSAQKNPTAFYLCASSIGGGTEAFFGQGTRLTVV.

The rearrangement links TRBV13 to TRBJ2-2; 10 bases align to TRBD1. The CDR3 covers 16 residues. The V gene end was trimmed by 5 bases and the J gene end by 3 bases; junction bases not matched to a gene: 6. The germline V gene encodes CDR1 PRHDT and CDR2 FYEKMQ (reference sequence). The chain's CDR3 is CASSQDGTGDTGELFF. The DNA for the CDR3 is TGTGCCAGCAGCCAAGACGGGACAGGGGACACCGGGGAGCTGTTTTTT.

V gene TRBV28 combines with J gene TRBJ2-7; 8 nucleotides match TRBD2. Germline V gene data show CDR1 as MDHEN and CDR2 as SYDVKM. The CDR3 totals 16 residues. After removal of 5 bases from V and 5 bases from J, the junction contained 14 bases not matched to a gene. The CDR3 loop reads CASSPPGGRSSHEQYF. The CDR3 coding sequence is TGTGCCAGCAGTCCCCCGGGAGGGAGGTCGTCCCACGAGCAGTACTTC.

This chain's CDR3 is CASSLLRTDTQYF. CDR3 bases: TGTGCCAGCAGCCTCCTCCGAACAGATACGCAGTATTTT. This sequence joins TRBV28 and TRBJ2-3; D is unclear. Germline loops: CDR1 MDHEN, CDR2 SYDVKM. Trimming removed 6 bases from V and 3 bases from J, with 10 bases in between. This CDR3 has 13 amino acids.

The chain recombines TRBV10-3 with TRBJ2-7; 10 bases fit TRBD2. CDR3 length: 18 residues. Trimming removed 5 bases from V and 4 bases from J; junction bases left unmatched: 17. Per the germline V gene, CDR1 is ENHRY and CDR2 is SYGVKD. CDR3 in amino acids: CAISHYIGLADNRYEQYF. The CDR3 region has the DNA TGTGCCATCAGTCACTATATAGGACTAGCGGATAACCGATACGAGCAGTACTTC.

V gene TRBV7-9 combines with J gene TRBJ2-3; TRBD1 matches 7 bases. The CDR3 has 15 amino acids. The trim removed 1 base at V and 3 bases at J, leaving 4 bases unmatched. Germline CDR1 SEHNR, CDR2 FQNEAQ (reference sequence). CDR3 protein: CASSLEGGATDTQYF. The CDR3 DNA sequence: TGTGCCAGCAGCTTAGAAGGGGGCGCGACAGATACGCAGTATTTT.

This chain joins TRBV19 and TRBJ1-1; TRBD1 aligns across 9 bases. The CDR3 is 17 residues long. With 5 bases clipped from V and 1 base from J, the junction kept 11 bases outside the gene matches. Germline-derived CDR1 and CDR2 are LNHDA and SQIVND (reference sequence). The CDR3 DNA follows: TGTGCCAGTAGTCTCCTTCCGGACAGGGGTGCGAACACTGAAGCTTTCTTT. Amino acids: CASSLLPDRGANTEAFF.

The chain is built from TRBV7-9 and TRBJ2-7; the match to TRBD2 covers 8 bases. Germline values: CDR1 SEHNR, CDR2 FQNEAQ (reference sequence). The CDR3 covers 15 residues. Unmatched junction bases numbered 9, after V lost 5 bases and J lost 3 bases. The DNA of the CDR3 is TGTGCCAGCAGCGGTCTCGGGGGGGAGGTCTACGAGCAGTACTTC. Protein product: CASSGLGGEVYEQYF.

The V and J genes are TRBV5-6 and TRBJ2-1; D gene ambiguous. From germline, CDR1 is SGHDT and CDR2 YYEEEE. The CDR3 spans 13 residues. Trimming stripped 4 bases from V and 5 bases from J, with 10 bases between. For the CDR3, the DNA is TGTGCCAGCAGCACCGACGCGGACAATGAGCAGTTCTTC. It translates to CASSTDADNEQFF. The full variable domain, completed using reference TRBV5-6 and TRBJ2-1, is DAGVTQSPTHLIKTRGQQVTLRCSPKSGHDTVSWYQQALGQGPQFIFQYYEEEERQRGNFPDRFSGHQFPNYSSELNVNALLLGDSALYLCASSTDADNEQFFGPGTRLTVL.

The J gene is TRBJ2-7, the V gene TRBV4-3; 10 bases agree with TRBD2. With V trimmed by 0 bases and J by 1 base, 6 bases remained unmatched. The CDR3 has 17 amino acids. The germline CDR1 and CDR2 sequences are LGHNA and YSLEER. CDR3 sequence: CASSQDRASGSSYEQYF. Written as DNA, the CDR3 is TGCGCCAGCAGCCAAGATCGGGCTAGCGGGAGTTCCTACGAGCAGTACTTC.

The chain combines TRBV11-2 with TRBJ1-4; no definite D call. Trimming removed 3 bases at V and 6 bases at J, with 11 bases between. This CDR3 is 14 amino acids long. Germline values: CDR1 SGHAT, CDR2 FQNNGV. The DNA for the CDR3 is TGTGCCAGCAGCTTGGAAAGGGTTGATGAAAAACTGTTTTTT. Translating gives CASSLERVDEKLFF. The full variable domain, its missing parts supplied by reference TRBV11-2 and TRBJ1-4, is EAGVAQSPRYKIIEKRQSVAFWCNPISGHATLYWYQQILGQGPKLLIQFQNNGVVDDSQLPKDRFSAERLKGVDSTLKIQPAKLEDSAVYLCASSLERVDEKLFFGSGTQLSVL.